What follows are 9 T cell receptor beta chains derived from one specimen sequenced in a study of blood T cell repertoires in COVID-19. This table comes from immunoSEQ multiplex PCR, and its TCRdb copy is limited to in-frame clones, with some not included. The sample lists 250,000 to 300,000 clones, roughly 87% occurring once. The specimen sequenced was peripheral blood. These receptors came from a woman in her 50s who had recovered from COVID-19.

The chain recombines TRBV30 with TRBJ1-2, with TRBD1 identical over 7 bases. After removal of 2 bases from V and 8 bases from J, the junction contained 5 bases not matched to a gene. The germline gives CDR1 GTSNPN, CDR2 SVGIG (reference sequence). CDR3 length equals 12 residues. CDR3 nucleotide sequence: TGTGCCTGGAGTATACAGGGGTTGGGCTACACCTTC. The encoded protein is CAWSIQGLGYTF.

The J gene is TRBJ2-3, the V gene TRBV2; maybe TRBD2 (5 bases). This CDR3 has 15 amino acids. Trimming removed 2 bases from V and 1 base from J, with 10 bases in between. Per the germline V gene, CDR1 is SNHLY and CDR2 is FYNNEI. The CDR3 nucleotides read TGTGCCAGCAGTGAATCCGGGATTGGCACAGATACGCAGTATTTT. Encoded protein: CASSESGIGTDTQYF.

The CDR3 coding sequence is TGTGCCAGCAGTTTGCTGGCGAACACTGAAGCTTTCTTT. This gives the protein CASSLLANTEAFF. J is TRBJ1-1 and V is TRBV28; D is unclear. Between the trimmed V and J ends, which lost 3 bases and 1 base, there was a span of 6 bases. Germline CDR1 reads MDHEN; CDR2 reads SYDVKM. The CDR3 is 13 amino acids. Variable domain in full (rest from reference TRBV28 and TRBJ1-1): DVKVTQSSRYLVKRTGEKVFLECVQDMDHENMFWYRQDPGLGLRLIYFSYDVKMKEKGDIPEGYSVSREKKERFSLILESASTNQTSMYLCASSLLANTEAFFGQGTRLTVV.

The chain's CDR3 is CASRGQGWDQPQHF. CDR3 nucleotide sequence: TGTGCCAGCAGGGGACAGGGATGGGACCAGCCCCAGCATTTT. The chain recombines TRBV27 with TRBJ1-5; 9 positions agree with TRBD1. CDR1 and CDR2 from the germline V gene are MNHEY and SMNVEV (reference sequence). The CDR3 sequence is 14 residues long. V gave up 6 bases and J gave up 7 bases; unmatched junction bases: 7.

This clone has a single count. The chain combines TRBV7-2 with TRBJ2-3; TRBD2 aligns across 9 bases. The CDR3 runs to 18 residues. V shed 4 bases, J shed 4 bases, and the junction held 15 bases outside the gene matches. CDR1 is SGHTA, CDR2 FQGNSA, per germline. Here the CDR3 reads CASSSPWGSGGMSDTQYF. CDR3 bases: TGTGCCAGCAGCTCGCCGTGGGGTAGCGGGGGTATGTCAGATACGCAGTATTTT.

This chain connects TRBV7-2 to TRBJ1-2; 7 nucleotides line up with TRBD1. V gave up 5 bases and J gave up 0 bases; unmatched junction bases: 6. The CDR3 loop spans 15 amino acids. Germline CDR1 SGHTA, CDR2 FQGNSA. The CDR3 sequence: CASSQGQAANYGYTF. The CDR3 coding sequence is TGTGCCAGCAGCCAAGGACAGGCCGCTAACTATGGCTACACCTTC.

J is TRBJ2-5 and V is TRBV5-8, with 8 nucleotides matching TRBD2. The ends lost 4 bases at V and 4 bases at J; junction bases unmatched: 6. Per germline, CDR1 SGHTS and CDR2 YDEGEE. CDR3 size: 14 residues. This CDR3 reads CASSPGLAGETQYF. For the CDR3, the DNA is TGTGCCAGCAGCCCTGGACTAGCCGGAGAGACCCAGTACTTC.

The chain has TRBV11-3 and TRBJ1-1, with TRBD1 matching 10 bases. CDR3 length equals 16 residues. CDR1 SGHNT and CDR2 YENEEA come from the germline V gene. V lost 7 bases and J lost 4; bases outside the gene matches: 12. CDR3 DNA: TGTGCCAGCAATACCACCGGGACAGGGGATGTCACTGAAGCTTTCTTT. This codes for CASNTTGTGDVTEAFF. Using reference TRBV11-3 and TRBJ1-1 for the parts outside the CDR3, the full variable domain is EAGVVQSPRYKIIEKKQPVAFWCNPISGHNTLYWYLQNLGQGPELLIRYENEEAVDDSQLPKDRFSAERLKGVDSTLKIQPAELGDSAVYLCASNTTGTGDVTEAFFGQGTRLTVV.

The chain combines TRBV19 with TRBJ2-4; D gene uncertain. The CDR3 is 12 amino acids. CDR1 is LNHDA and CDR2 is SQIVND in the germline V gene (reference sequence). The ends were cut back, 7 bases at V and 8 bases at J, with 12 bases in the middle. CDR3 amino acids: CASKEKAHIQYF. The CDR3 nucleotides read TGTGCCAGTAAGGAGAAGGCACACATTCAGTACTTC.